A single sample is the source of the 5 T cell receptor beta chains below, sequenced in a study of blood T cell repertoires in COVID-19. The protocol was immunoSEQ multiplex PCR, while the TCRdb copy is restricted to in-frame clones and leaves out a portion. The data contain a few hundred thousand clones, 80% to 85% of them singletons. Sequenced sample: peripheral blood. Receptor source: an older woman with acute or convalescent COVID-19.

CDR3 sequence: CASSYSGQGRSPLHF. CDR3 coding DNA: TGTGCCAGCAGTTACTCGGGACAGGGGAGATCACCCCTCCACTTT. The J gene is TRBJ1-6, the V gene TRBV6-6; 10 nucleotides line up with TRBD1. The CDR3 consists of 15 residues. Germline V gene lookup returns CDR1 MNHNY and CDR2 SVGAGI (reference sequence). V lost 0 bases to trimming and J lost 10 bases; unmatched junction nucleotides: 3.

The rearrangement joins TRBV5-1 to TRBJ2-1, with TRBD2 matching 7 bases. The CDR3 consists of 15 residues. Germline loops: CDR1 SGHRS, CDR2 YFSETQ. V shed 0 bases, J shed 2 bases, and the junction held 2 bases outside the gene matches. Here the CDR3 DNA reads TGCGCCAGCAGCTTGGCTGGGGGGGCCTACAATGAGCAGTTCTTC. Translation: CASSLAGGAYNEQFF. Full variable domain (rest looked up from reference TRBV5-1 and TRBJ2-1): KAGVTQTPRYLIKTRGQQVTLSCSPISGHRSVSWYQQTPGQGLQFLFEYFSETQRNKGNFPGRFSGRQFSNSRSEMNVSTLELGDSALYLCASSLAGGAYNEQFFGPGTRLTVL.

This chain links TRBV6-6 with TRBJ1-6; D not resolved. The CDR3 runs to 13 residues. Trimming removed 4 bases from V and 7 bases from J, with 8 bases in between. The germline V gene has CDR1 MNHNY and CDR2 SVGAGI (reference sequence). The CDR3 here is CASSSEPNSPLHF. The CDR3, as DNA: TGTGCCAGCAGTTCCGAGCCAAATTCACCCCTCCACTTT.

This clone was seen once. The CDR3 region is CATSDYKRADDNEQFF. The CDR3 nucleotides are TGTGCCACCAGTGATTATAAGCGGGCGGACGACAATGAGCAGTTCTTC. The chain joins TRBV24-1 to TRBJ2-1; tentatively, D is TRBD2 (6 bases). Per the germline V gene, CDR1 is KGHDR and CDR2 is SFDVKD. This CDR3 spans 16 amino acids. V was shortened by 2 bases and J by 5 bases, with 15 bases between the two germline ends.

In DNA form, the CDR3 reads TGTGCCAGCAGCCAAGCGAAATACACCATATATTTT. Translated: CASSQAKYTIYF. The rearrangement links TRBV11-2 to TRBJ1-3; no clear D. Germline values: CDR1 SGHAT, CDR2 FQNNGV. The CDR3 consists of 12 residues. The V end lost 5 bases, the J end lost 8 bases, and 10 bases lay between the germline ends.